The entry that follows covers one T cell receptor (beta chain) sequence. What it binds is unknown. This sample was taken from a study of type 1 and type 2 diabetes patients. Looking at the study overall: Donors were type 1 diabetes, type 2 diabetes, or nondiabetic controls. Sequencing for the whole study yielded 18,976,912 paired-end reads. Overall study findings and caveats: A median of one highly-expanded CD4+ clone, covering approximately 4% of reads, occurred in type 2 diabetes.

The PCR template was genomic DNA. Multiplex PCR with 30 forward and 13 reverse primers amplified the TCR beta CDR3. TCRdb independently ran MiXCR on the multiplex PCR reads; one entry per CDR3 protein. The sample includes approximately 260,000 distinct CDR3 sequences, approximately 45% of them seen just once. The V gene's germline CDR1 is SGHTA and CDR2 FQGNSA. This CDR3 is 14 amino acids long. Diabetic patients met standard criteria for type 1 or type 2 diabetes. The chain is built from TRBV7-2 and TRBJ2-5; D may be TRBD2 (5 bases). The J call may be faulty, since TRBJ2-1 better matches the DNA end. The sequenced sample consisted of peripheral blood mononuclear cells (PBMCs). This TCR derives from a man aged 18 to 29 with type 2 diabetes. The CDR3 here is CASSLVPSFNEQFF. Written as DNA, the CDR3 is TGTGCCAGCAGCTTAGTCCCTAGCTTCAATGAGCAGTTCTTC.